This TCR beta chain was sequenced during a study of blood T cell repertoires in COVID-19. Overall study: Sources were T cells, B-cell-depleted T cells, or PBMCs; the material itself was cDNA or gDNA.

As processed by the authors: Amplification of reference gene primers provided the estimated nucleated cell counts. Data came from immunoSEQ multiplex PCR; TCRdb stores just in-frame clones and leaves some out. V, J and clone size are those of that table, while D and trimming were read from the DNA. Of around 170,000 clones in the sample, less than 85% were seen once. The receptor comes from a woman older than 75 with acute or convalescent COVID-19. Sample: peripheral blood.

CDR3 coding DNA: TGTGCCAGCGAACCCCTCGGGACAGGGCCACACAATGAGCAGTTCTTC. Translated, it gives CASEPLGTGPHNEQFF. The rearrangement links TRBV27 to TRBJ2-1; the match to TRBD1 covers 9 bases. The V segment lost 8 bases and the J segment 5 bases; nucleotides outside the gene matches: 13. From germline, CDR1 is MNHEY and CDR2 SMNVEV (reference sequence). The length of the CDR3 is 16 residues.